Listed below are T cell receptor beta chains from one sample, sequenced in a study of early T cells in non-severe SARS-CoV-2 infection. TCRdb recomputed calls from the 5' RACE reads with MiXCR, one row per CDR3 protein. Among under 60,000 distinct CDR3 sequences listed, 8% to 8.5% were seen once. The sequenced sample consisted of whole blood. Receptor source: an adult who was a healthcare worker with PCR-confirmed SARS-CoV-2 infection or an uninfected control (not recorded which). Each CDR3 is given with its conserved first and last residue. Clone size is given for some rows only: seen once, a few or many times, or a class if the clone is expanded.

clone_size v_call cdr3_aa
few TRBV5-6 CASSFGTTDTQYF
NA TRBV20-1 CSASGKGNEQFF
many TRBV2 CASSERSRAPDNQPQHF
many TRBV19 CASSPPGRYNQPQHF
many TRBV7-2 CASSLWGSGGADTDTQYF
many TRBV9 CASSVESSGGAYNEQFF
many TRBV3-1 CASSHNYQETQYF
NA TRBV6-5 CASSYSMTGGTEAFF
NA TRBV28 CASSYSPGYEQFF
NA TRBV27 CASSLSGGARDTQYF
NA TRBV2 CASSAGSPLHF
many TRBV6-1 CASSEASGSSYNEQFF
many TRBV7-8 CASSKSGTTAYEQYF
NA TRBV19 CASSMILAANTGELFF
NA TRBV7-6 CASSARGLAGNQETQYF
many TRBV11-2 CASSPTSGGTYNEQFF
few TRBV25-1 CASSESWGHTEAFF
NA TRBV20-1 CSAVRLGDEQFF
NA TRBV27 CASSSPGRYTEAFF
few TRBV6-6 CASSPRAKMNTEAFF
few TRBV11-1 CASSPGLAGGYDEQFF
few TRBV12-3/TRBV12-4 CASSPRVAKNIQYF
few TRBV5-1 CASSLLAGYETQYF
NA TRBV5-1 CASSLETGRSYEQYF
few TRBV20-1 CSVKGTGGFMYEQYF
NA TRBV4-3 CVSSQYLYEWQYF
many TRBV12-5 CASGLGTNYGYTF
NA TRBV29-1 CSVEVLGTEQYF
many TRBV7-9 CASSLVVAGGSEQYF
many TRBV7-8 CASSFFSLGGRQYNEQFF
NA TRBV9 CASSPGTELYNEQFF
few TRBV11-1 CASSPWGRGNYEQYF
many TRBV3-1 CASSPSSGGNQETQYF
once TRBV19 CASSPSSVAANTGELFF
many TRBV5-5 CASSLVQGSGNTIYF
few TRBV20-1 CSAPHGPNYGYTF
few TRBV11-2 CASSPSGGSEQFF
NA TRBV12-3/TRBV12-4 CASSLAQGINSPLHF
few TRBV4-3 CASSLMRQGNQPQHF
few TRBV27 CASSFQGGGEQYF
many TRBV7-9 CASSLGKNTEAFF
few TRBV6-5 CASSYRLAGLQETQYF
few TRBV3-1 CASSQHPAGVLHTDTQYF
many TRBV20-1 CSAEGGEQFF
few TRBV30 CAWSRGLQANYGYTF
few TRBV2 CASRTGAYAGELFF
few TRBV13 CASSSPLSTSGIVDIQYF
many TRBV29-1 CSVVEDSSNQPQHF
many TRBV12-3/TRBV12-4 CASSSGTGPPETQYF
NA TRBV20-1 CSAMGGGRANEQFF
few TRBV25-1 CASSEFTGDNSPLHF
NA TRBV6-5 CASSYSRGLPQHF
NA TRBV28 CASSSGDPIYEQYF
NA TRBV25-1 CASSEVAGALETQYF
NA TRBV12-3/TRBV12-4 CASSLGDRTSYEQYF
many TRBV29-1 CSVDWWGAGNGYTF
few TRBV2 CARKIGLAASTDTQYF
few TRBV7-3 CASSSRAPGGELFF